This entry lists 13 T cell receptor beta chains sequenced from one sample in a study of blood T cell repertoires in COVID-19. Libraries were prepared by immunoSEQ multiplex PCR; TCRdb keeps only in-frame clonotypes and omits some of them. The sample lists approximately 52,000 clones, about 85% seen once, with around 13% in the top ten. Sequenced sample: peripheral blood. Source of these receptors: a woman older than 75 with acute or convalescent COVID-19.

The CDR3 region is CAWSPGGANQPQHF. As DNA, the CDR3 is TGTGCCTGGAGCCCGGGAGGGGCAAATCAGCCCCAGCATTTT. V and J are TRBV30 and TRBJ1-5; weak D call: TRBD1 (5 bases). V was pared by 3 bases and J by 4 bases, with 13 bases between. Germline lookup yields CDR1 GTSNPN and CDR2 SVGIG (reference sequence). The length of the CDR3 is 14 residues. Supplemented by reference TRBV30 and TRBJ1-5, the full variable domain reads SQTIHQWPATLVQPVGSPLSLECTVEGTSNPNLYWYRQAAGRGLQLLFYSVGIGQISSEVPQNLSASRPQDRQFILSSKKLLLSDSGFYLCAWSPGGANQPQHFGDGTRLSIL.

V and J are TRBV5-4 and TRBJ2-5; 11 positions agree with TRBD2. The germline V gene has CDR1 SGHNT and CDR2 YYREEE (reference sequence). Trimming took 4 bases from V and 5 from J; bases not matched to a gene: 10. This CDR3 comprises 16 residues. As DNA, the CDR3 is TGTGCCAGCAGCGTCTCCGGGACTAGCGGCCGGGAGACCCAGTACTTC. Protein product: CASSVSGTSGRETQYF. Together with reference TRBV5-4 and TRBJ2-5, the CDR3 gives the full variable domain: ETGVTQSPTHLIKTRGQQVTLRCSSQSGHNTVSWYQQALGQGPQFIFQYYREEENGRGNFPPRFSGLQFPNYSSELNVNALELDDSALYLCASSVSGTSGRETQYFGPGTRLLVL.

Only one count was recorded for this clone. The CDR3 DNA sequence: TGTGCCAGCAGTTACTCAACAGGGGAAAAGACCCAGTACTTC. Residues: CASSYSTGEKTQYF. This chain joins TRBV6-5 and TRBJ2-5; 7 nucleotides match TRBD1. The CDR3 length is 14 residues. Germline V gene data show CDR1 as MNHEY and CDR2 as SVGAGI. V lost 0 bases and J lost 6; bases outside the gene matches: 4.

V is TRBV29-1 and J is TRBJ2-1; 7 nucleotides line up with TRBD2. CDR3 size: 12 residues. Unmatched junction bases numbered 11, after V lost 6 bases and J lost 12 bases. Germline V lookup: CDR1 SQVTM, CDR2 ANQGSEA. The CDR3 DNA sequence: TGCAGCGTGAGGTCGGGAGGAGGTTGGCAGTTCTTC. This encodes CSVRSGGGWQFF.

The chain employs TRBV7-2 and TRBJ1-5, with D unresolved. This CDR3 is built from 14 residues. Germline CDR1 and CDR2: SGHTA and FQGNSA. V shed 2 bases and J shed 4 bases, with 9 bases lying between them. The CDR3 nucleotides are TGTGCCAGCAGCTTATCGACAAGAAATCAGCCCCAGCATTTT. Residues: CASSLSTRNQPQHF.

The chain carries TRBV3-1 (or the pseudogene TRBV3-2) and TRBJ2-2; 8 nucleotides line up with TRBD2. CDR3 size: 17 residues. The J segment lost 0 bases and the V segment lost 1 base, leaving 4 bases of the junction unmatched. Germline CDR1 LGHDT, CDR2 YNNKEL (reference sequence). The CDR3 DNA reads TGTGCCAGCAGCCAAGTTGTTAGCGGGGCGAACACCGGGGAGCTGTTTTTT. It specifies CASSQVVSGANTGELFF.

J is TRBJ1-3 and V is TRBV3-1 (or the pseudogene TRBV3-2); 7 positions agree with TRBD1. After removal of 4 bases from V and 4 bases from J, the junction contained 7 bases not matched to a gene. Germline CDR1 and CDR2: LGHDT and YNNKEL (reference sequence). The CDR3 loop spans 15 amino acids. The CDR3 DNA follows: TGTGCCAGCAGCCCCCAAGGGACAGCGGGAAACACCATATATTTT. Amino acids: CASSPQGTAGNTIYF.

The CDR3 reads CASSEAGGGEAFF. In nucleotides, the CDR3 is TGTGCCAGCAGTGAAGCGGGGGGAGGGGAAGCTTTCTTT. V gene TRBV6-1 combines with J gene TRBJ1-1; TRBD1 might be the D (5 bases). CDR1 and CDR2 from the germline V gene are MNHNS and SASEGT. The CDR3 extends over 13 amino acids. The V and J ends lost 0 bases and 8 bases respectively, with 10 bases between them.

The rearrangement uses TRBV9 and TRBJ2-1; D perhaps matches TRBD2 (6 bases). CDR3 length equals 16 residues. V lost 0 bases and J 3 bases, leaving 13 bases between the germline ends. Germline values: CDR1 SGDLS, CDR2 YYNGEE. The CDR3 DNA is TGTGCCAGCAGCGTAGGAGGTGGGGGAGGCTACAATGAGCAGTTCTTC. Translating it yields CASSVGGGGGYNEQFF.

The chain employs TRBV5-4 and TRBJ2-4; D might be TRBD1 (6 bases). With 4 bases removed from V and 2 bases from J, the gap between germline ends came to 13 bases. CDR3 length: 15 residues. Germline V gives CDR1 SGHNT, CDR2 YYREEE (reference sequence). The CDR3 DNA sequence: TGTGCCAGCAGCCGACAACAGGGAACCAAAAACATTCAGTACTTC. Its protein is CASSRQQGTKNIQYF.

The V call is TRBV5-1, the J call TRBJ2-1, with D possibly being TRBD1 (6 bases). The germline V and J ends were trimmed by 4 bases and 6 bases, with 11 bases remaining between them. Germline V gene lookup returns CDR1 SGHRS and CDR2 YFSETQ. CDR3 length: 13 residues. CDR3 sequence (DNA): TGCGCCAGCAGCATAGGACAGCGCAATGAGCAGTTCTTC. Its translation is CASSIGQRNEQFF.

V is TRBV6-6 and J is TRBJ1-2, with TRBD1 identical over 9 bases. This CDR3 has 19 residues. V lost 6 bases, J lost 0 bases, and 17 bases stayed unmatched. Germline CDR1 and CDR2: MNHNY and SVGAGI (reference sequence). The CDR3 DNA sequence: TGTGCCAGCAGCTTCCGTACTGTCGGGACAGGGAGAGCTAACTATGGCTACACCTTC. Translation: CASSFRTVGTGRANYGYTF.

The V gene is TRBV5-1, the J gene TRBJ1-1, with no clear D. The V end lost 6 bases, the J end lost 0 bases, and 12 bases lay between the germline ends. Germline V gene sequence: CDR1 SGHRS, CDR2 YFSETQ. This CDR3 comprises 14 residues. This chain's CDR3 is CASTREGVNTEAFF. The CDR3 DNA is TGCGCCAGCACCCGCGAGGGAGTGAACACTGAAGCTTTCTTT.